The 13 T cell receptor beta chains listed next were all sequenced from one sample in a study of blood T cell repertoires in COVID-19. Produced via immunoSEQ multiplex PCR; TCRdb's table is partial and in-frame only. This table has about 390,000 clones, about 86% appearing once. The sequencing sample was made of PBMCs or T cells enriched from blood (not recorded which). These receptors all stem from a woman in her forties or fifties who had recovered from COVID-19.

The chain couples TRBV5-1 to TRBJ2-1; tentative D call: TRBD2 (6 bases). Per germline, CDR1 SGHRS and CDR2 YFSETQ. V was shortened by 3 bases and J by 0 bases, with 10 bases between the two germline ends. The CDR3 has 15 residues. The CDR3: CASSSGGTSYNEQFF. DNA of the CDR3: TGCGCCAGCAGCTCGGGCGGGACCTCCTACAATGAGCAGTTCTTC.

The table lists this clone with a count of one. The rearrangement links TRBV4-2 to TRBJ2-7; 9 bases are shared with TRBD2. Losses at the gene ends were 0 bases for V and 6 bases for J; bases not matched to a gene: 12. CDR3 length: 17 amino acids. Germline V lookup: CDR1 LGHNA, CDR2 YNFKEQ. CDR3: CASSQDGAAGGRSEQYF. The CDR3 DNA follows: TGTGCCAGCAGCCAAGATGGCGCGGCGGGGGGGCGGAGCGAGCAGTACTTC.

The chain uses TRBV19 and TRBJ1-2, with 9 bases that match TRBD1. Germline-derived CDR1 and CDR2 are LNHDA and SQIVND (reference sequence). Trimming at V came to 2 bases and at J to 4 bases, leaving 5 bases not matched to a gene. This CDR3 has 15 residues. CDR3 in DNA: TGTGCCAGTAGTATATACGGGACAGGGCTCTATGGCTACACCTTC. Translation gives CASSIYGTGLYGYTF. The full variable domain, with the rest looked up from reference TRBV19 and TRBJ1-2, is DGGITQSPKYLFRKEGQNVTLSCEQNLNHDAMYWYRQDPGQGLRLIYYSQIVNDFQKGDIAEGYSVSREKKESFPLTVTSAQKNPTAFYLCASSIYGTGLYGYTFGSGTRLTVV.

The V gene is TRBV6-5, the J gene TRBJ1-5; 7 nucleotides align to TRBD1. The CDR3 is 12 residues long. Germline loops: CDR1 MNHEY, CDR2 SVGAGI. The V gene end was trimmed by 7 bases and the J gene end by 9 bases; junction bases not matched to a gene: 6. CDR3 coding DNA: TGTGCCAGCACAGGGGGTGGAGGGCCCCAGCATTTT. The encoded protein is CASTGGGGPQHF.

This sequence joins TRBV19 and TRBJ1-4; 10 bases fit TRBD1. J lost 7 bases, V lost 5 bases, and 10 bases had no gene match. The CDR3 totals 16 residues. Germline loops: CDR1 LNHDA, CDR2 SQIVND (reference sequence). CDR3 nucleotides: TGTGCCAGTAGTTCGACAGGGGGCGGTATCGGTGAAAAACTGTTTTTT. Translation: CASSSTGGGIGEKLFF. The full variable domain, in which reference TRBV19 and TRBJ1-4 provide the parts outside the CDR3, is DGGITQSPKYLFRKEGQNVTLSCEQNLNHDAMYWYRQDPGQGLRLIYYSQIVNDFQKGDIAEGYSVSREKKESFPLTVTSAQKNPTAFYLCASSSTGGGIGEKLFFGSGTQLSVL.

The J gene is TRBJ2-5, the V gene TRBV24-1, with D uncertain. There are 15 residues in the CDR3. V dropped 0 bases and J dropped 1 base, with 8 bases sitting between them. The germline gives CDR1 KGHDR, CDR2 SFDVKD. The CDR3 DNA sequence: TGTGCCACCAGTGATTTGAGAGCACCCCAAGAGACCCAGTACTTC. It translates to CATSDLRAPQETQYF.

The chain is built from TRBV13 and TRBJ2-5, with a tentative D call TRBD2 (6 bases). The germline CDR1 and CDR2 sequences are PRHDT and FYEKMQ (reference sequence). V was shortened by 8 bases and J by 5 bases, with 15 bases between the two germline ends. This CDR3 has 13 amino acids. The CDR3 is CASAPAREETQYF. Here the CDR3 DNA reads TGTGCCAGCGCGCCGGCCCGGGAGGAGACCCAGTACTTC.

The CDR3 nucleotides are TGCGCCAGCAGCCAAGAATGGTTGCAGGTAAATCAGCCCCAGCATTTT. Translation gives CASSQEWLQVNQPQHF. The chain is built from TRBV4-3 and TRBJ1-5; D not resolved. CDR3 size: 16 residues. V lost 0 bases and J 4 bases, leaving 13 bases between the germline ends. CDR1 is LGHNA, CDR2 YSLEER, per germline.

The J gene is TRBJ1-5, the V gene TRBV13, with D perhaps matching TRBD1 (6 bases). Per the germline V gene, CDR1 is PRHDT and CDR2 is FYEKMQ (reference sequence). This CDR3 has 13 residues. V was shortened by 5 bases and J by 4 bases, with 9 bases between the two germline ends. The CDR3 region is CASSAGVNQPQHF. DNA for the CDR3: TGTGCCAGCAGCGCAGGGGTAAATCAGCCCCAGCATTTT.

The J gene is TRBJ2-1, the V gene TRBV5-1; TRBD2 aligns across 9 bases. V dropped 4 bases and J dropped 4; count of bases not matched to a gene: 12. The germline CDR1 and CDR2 sequences are SGHRS and YFSETQ. The CDR3 runs 17 residues. The CDR3 nucleotides are TGCGCCAGCAGCCCGGGCGGGGGCGGGGGGGAATACAATGAGCAGTTCTTC. Protein sequence: CASSPGGGGGEYNEQFF.

The rearrangement joins TRBV25-1 to TRBJ1-2, with D possibly matching TRBD1 (6 bases). Between the trimmed V and J ends, which lost 1 base and 8 bases, there was a span of 14 bases. The CDR3 has 14 residues. The V gene's germline CDR1 is MGHDK and CDR2 SYGVNS. The CDR3 sequence: CASSESRTAGGYTF. CDR3 coding DNA: TGTGCCAGCAGTGAATCGCGGACAGCAGGAGGCTACACCTTC.

This clone was counted between two and nine times. The chain combines TRBV27 with TRBJ1-2; perhaps TRBD1 as D (5 bases). The CDR3 is 16 amino acids. Germline loops: CDR1 MNHEY, CDR2 SMNVEV (reference sequence). Trimming pared 3 bases from V and 2 bases from J, leaving 16 bases between. The CDR3, as DNA: TGTGCCAGCAGTTTTATACCCCCAGGGAGGAACTATGGCTACACCTTC. Protein sequence: CASSFIPPGRNYGYTF.

The chain has TRBV4-3 and TRBJ1-4; 7 positions agree with TRBD1. V gave up 1 base and J gave up 4 bases; unmatched junction bases: 3. CDR1 and CDR2 (germline): LGHNA, YSLEER. The CDR3 has 15 residues. The CDR3 spells CASSQGDSINEKLFF. The CDR3 nucleotides read TGCGCCAGCAGCCAAGGGGACAGTATTAATGAAAAACTGTTTTTT.